What follows are 14 T cell receptor beta chains derived from one specimen sequenced in a study of blood T cell repertoires in COVID-19. The table came from immunoSEQ multiplex PCR; TCRdb's copy has only in-frame clones and leaves some out. The sample shows roughly 290,000 clones, more than 80% of them seen only once. The sequenced sample consisted of peripheral blood. The receptor set was obtained from a woman in her twenties or thirties with COVID-19, enrolled during active disease.

This chain connects TRBV27 to TRBJ2-7; 12 nucleotides line up with TRBD1. The CDR3 consists of 15 residues. V lost 10 bases and J lost 6; bases outside the gene matches: 13. Germline V gene sequence: CDR1 MNHEY, CDR2 SMNVEV (reference sequence). The CDR3 DNA reads as TGTGCCATCAGGACGCTGGGACAGGGGGCGGGCGAGCAGTACTTC. Translating gives CAIRTLGQGAGEQYF.

The V call is TRBV5-1, the J call TRBJ1-4; 10 bases align to TRBD1. Trimming removed 3 bases from V and 8 bases from J; junction bases left unmatched: 7. The CDR3 extends over 15 amino acids. Germline CDR1 is SGHRS and CDR2 is YFSETQ. The CDR3 DNA reads as TGCGCCAGCAGCTCCACTGACAGGGGGCGAGAAAAACTGTTTTTT. It codes for CASSSTDRGREKLFF. The full variable domain, rest sourced from reference TRBV5-1 and TRBJ1-4, is KAGVTQTPRYLIKTRGQQVTLSCSPISGHRSVSWYQQTPGQGLQFLFEYFSETQRNKGNFPGRFSGRQFSNSRSEMNVSTLELGDSALYLCASSSTDRGREKLFFGSGTQLSVL.

The V and J genes are TRBV27 and TRBJ2-1; 9 nucleotides match TRBD2. Trimming took 9 bases from V and 8 from J; bases not matched to a gene: 17. CDR3 size: 16 residues. The V gene's germline CDR1 is MNHEY and CDR2 SMNVEV (reference sequence). CDR3 sequence reads: CARLPGASGTGDEQFF. DNA of the CDR3: TGTGCCAGGCTTCCCGGGGCTAGCGGGACGGGCGATGAGCAGTTCTTC.

The chain combines TRBV3-1 (or the pseudogene TRBV3-2) with TRBJ1-5; the D is unclear. Germline CDR1 is LGHDT and CDR2 is YNNKEL (reference sequence). This CDR3 contains 14 residues. The V gene lost 2 bases and the J gene lost 4 bases, with 9 bases spanning the gap. The DNA of the CDR3 is TGTGCCAGCAGCCAAACTTACGGGAATCAGCCCCAGCATTTT. It translates to CASSQTYGNQPQHF.

The chain joins TRBV5-1 to TRBJ1-5; D is unresolved. CDR3 length: 16 residues. The germline V gene encodes CDR1 SGHRS and CDR2 YFSETQ. V lost 4 bases and J 7 bases, leaving 21 bases between the germline ends. CDR3 residues: CASSPGPAGSAQPQHF. For the CDR3, the DNA is TGCGCCAGCAGCCCCGGACCGGCGGGGTCTGCACAGCCCCAGCATTTT.

This sequence joins TRBV18 and TRBJ1-1; 8 positions agree with TRBD1. V trimming: 3 bases; J trimming: 6 bases; junction bases outside the gene matches: 6. The CDR3 sequence is 14 residues long. The germline V gene has CDR1 KGHSH and CDR2 LQKENI. DNA for the CDR3: TGTGCCAGCTCACCGACAGGGGTTAAGGCTGAAGCTTTCTTT. This translates into CASSPTGVKAEAFF.

The genes are TRBV6-2 or TRBV6-3 and TRBJ1-2; D is unresolved. The CDR3 is 14 residues long. The V gene's germline CDR1 is MNHEY and CDR2 SVGEGT. The V end lost 2 bases, the J end lost 4 bases, and 11 bases lay between the germline ends. CDR3 DNA: TGTGCCAGCAGTTACCCTCGAGGGTCCTATGGCTACACCTTC. Encoded protein: CASSYPRGSYGYTF.

This sequence joins TRBV5-1 and TRBJ2-1; D gene unclear. Germline CDR1 reads SGHRS; CDR2 reads YFSETQ. V lost 3 bases, J lost 0 bases, and 16 bases lay in between. The CDR3 length is 17 residues. The CDR3: CASSSPTGSFSYNEQFF. CDR3 in DNA: TGCGCCAGCAGCTCTCCGACCGGGTCGTTCTCCTACAATGAGCAGTTCTTC.

This sequence joins TRBV28 and TRBJ1-1; D gene unclear. V was cut by 6 bases and J by 0 bases, with 11 bases left in between. The length of the CDR3 is 14 residues. Per germline, CDR1 MDHEN and CDR2 SYDVKM. CDR3: CASRETGMNTEAFF. CDR3 bases: TGTGCCAGCAGGGAGACGGGGATGAACACTGAAGCTTTCTTT. The full variable domain, in which reference TRBV28 and TRBJ1-1 provide the parts outside the CDR3, is DVKVTQSSRYLVKRTGEKVFLECVQDMDHENMFWYRQDPGLGLRLIYFSYDVKMKEKGDIPEGYSVSREKKERFSLILESASTNQTSMYLCASRETGMNTEAFFGQGTRLTVV.

This clone was seen a single time. CDR3 DNA sequence: TGTGCCAGCAGCCCCTACCAGGATGGGGGCGGAGACGAGCAGTACTTC. This codes for CASSPYQDGGGDEQYF. J is TRBJ2-7 and V is TRBV3-1 (or the pseudogene TRBV3-2), with D possibly matching TRBD1 (6 bases). From germline, CDR1 is LGHDT and CDR2 YNNKEL (reference sequence). The ends were cut back, 4 bases at V and 5 bases at J, with 21 bases in the middle. The CDR3 has 16 amino acids.

This clone was recorded once. This chain links TRBV6-5 with TRBJ2-2, with D hard to call. Trimming cost V 6 bases and J 4 bases, with 3 bases left between them. CDR1 MNHEY and CDR2 SVGAGI come from the germline V gene. The CDR3 loop spans 11 amino acids. DNA for the CDR3: TGTGCCAGCAGCTCCACCGGGGAGCTGTTTTTT. Protein sequence: CASSSTGELFF.

This sequence joins TRBV4-1 and TRBJ2-3; a weak D match, TRBD2 (6 bases). Trimming left V 4 bases short and J 4 bases short, with 18 bases between. Germline V gene sequence: CDR1 MGHRA, CDR2 YSYEKL. CDR3 length equals 16 residues. The CDR3 loop reads CASSPLQAAGSDTQYF. The CDR3 DNA sequence: TGCGCCAGCAGCCCCCTCCAGGCGGCGGGATCAGATACGCAGTATTTT.

This rearrangement joins TRBV28 to TRBJ2-7; weak D call: TRBD1 (5 bases). Trimming pared 5 bases from V and 1 base from J, leaving 12 bases between. This CDR3 has 14 amino acids. Per germline, CDR1 MDHEN and CDR2 SYDVKM. Written as DNA, the CDR3 is TGTGCCAGCAGTCGTCTGCCAGGGTCCTACGAGCAGTACTTC. Translating gives CASSRLPGSYEQYF.

This clone was seen once. The chain employs TRBV6-5 and TRBJ2-1, with a possible D match to TRBD1 (6 bases). Germline assignment: CDR1 MNHEY and CDR2 SVGAGI. The CDR3 is 11 amino acids. Trimming pared 9 bases from V and 5 bases from J, leaving 8 bases between. The CDR3: CARRGNNEQFF. The CDR3 DNA reads as TGTGCCAGGAGGGGGAACAATGAGCAGTTCTTC.